The 21 T cell receptor beta chains below all came from one sample that was sequenced in a study of early T cells in non-severe SARS-CoV-2 infection. TCRdb re-derived calls from the 5' RACE reads in MiXCR, one entry per CDR3 protein. The sample contains 70,000 or so distinct CDR3 sequences, approximately 12% of which appear only once. Sequences were obtained from whole blood. These receptors were obtained from an adult who was a healthcare worker with PCR-confirmed SARS-CoV-2 infection or an uninfected control (not recorded which).

This clonotype was detected many times. Written as DNA, the CDR3 is TGTGCCAGCAGCTCCGGGGCTGGGTACACTGAAGCTTTCTTT. Its protein product is CASSSGAGYTEAFF. This sequence joins TRBV11-2 and TRBJ1-1; maybe TRBD1 (5 bases). Germline V gene data show CDR1 as SGHAT and CDR2 as FQNNGV. V dropped 4 bases and J dropped 3 bases, with 12 bases sitting between them. The CDR3 is 14 amino acids.

A remark on this clonotype: Compared with germline, one end of the junction differs, possibly owing to a read error. The V and J genes are TRBV6-6 and TRBJ1-6, with TRBD1 matching over 7 bases. The CDR3 is 14 amino acids. Germline-derived CDR1 and CDR2 are MNHNY and SVGAGI (reference sequence). The DNA of the CDR3 is TGTGTCAGCAGAGGACAGGAGGCTAGTTCACCCCTCCACTTT. Amino acids: CVSRGQEASSPLHF.

The rearrangement links TRBV28 to TRBJ2-7, with D maybe TRBD2 (6 bases). Trimming cost V 7 bases and J 3 bases, with 10 bases left between them. Germline V lookup: CDR1 MDHEN, CDR2 SYDVKM. The CDR3 contains 12 residues. In DNA, the CDR3 is TGTGCCAGCACCGTCGGGAGCTACGAGCAGTACTTC. Amino acids: CASTVGSYEQYF.

In this sample, this clonotype turned up many times. The genes are TRBV2 and TRBJ1-4; D not resolved. The CDR3 consists of 15 residues. The germline V gene has CDR1 SNHLY and CDR2 FYNNEI. V shed 1 base and J shed 0 bases, with 6 bases lying between them. As DNA, the CDR3 is TGTGCCAGCAGTGAAGACACATCAACTAATGAAAAACTGTTTTTT. Amino acid sequence: CASSEDTSTNEKLFF.

This clonotype has a count of ten or more. The J gene is TRBJ2-3, the V gene TRBV5-1, with 9 positions matching TRBD2. V shed 4 bases, J shed 5 bases, and the junction held 8 bases outside the gene matches. Germline lookup yields CDR1 SGHRS and CDR2 YFSETQ. This CDR3 spans 15 amino acids. The DNA for the CDR3 is TGCGCCAGCAGCGGGCTAGCGGGAACCGGAGATACGCAGTATTTT. Protein product: CASSGLAGTGDTQYF. Using reference TRBV5-1 and TRBJ2-3 for the parts outside the CDR3, the full variable domain is KAGVTQTPRYLIKTRGQQVTLSCSPISGHRSVSWYQQTPGQGLQFLFEYFSETQRNKGNFPGRFSGRQFSNSRSEMNVSTLELGDSALYLCASSGLAGTGDTQYFGPGTRLTVL.

This clonotype was observed at least ten times. This chain uses TRBV12-5 with TRBJ1-2, with a weak D call TRBD1 (5 bases). Deletions cut 0 bases from V and 4 bases from J, with 15 bases between. This CDR3 has 16 residues. The germline CDR1 and CDR2 sequences are LGHNT and FRNRAP. CDR3 loop: CASGLVLGTELYGYTF. For the CDR3, the DNA is TGTGCTAGTGGTTTGGTATTAGGGACGGAACTCTATGGCTACACCTTC.

Ten or more counts support this clonotype. The chain is built from TRBV6-5 and TRBJ1-1, with 7 bases that match TRBD1. Germline V gene sequence: CDR1 MNHEY, CDR2 SVGAGI. The CDR3 loop spans 13 amino acids. With V trimmed by 2 bases and J by 4 bases, 1 base remained unmatched. The CDR3 DNA sequence: TGTGCCAGCAGTTACAGGGGGCTCACTGAAGCTTTCTTT. Translating it yields CASSYRGLTEAFF.

This clonotype has more than one count but fewer than ten. The chain recombines TRBV20-1 with TRBJ1-1; the D is unclear. Germline CDR1 DFQATT, CDR2 SNEGSKA (reference sequence). The CDR3 spans 12 residues. V was pared by 6 bases and J by 8 bases, with 16 bases between. The CDR3 DNA reads as TGCAGTGCCATCCAGTTAGTAGAGGAAGCTTTCTTT. Amino acids: CSAIQLVEEAFF.

Ten or more counts support this clonotype. The V gene is TRBV20-1, the J gene TRBJ2-1; D is tentatively TRBD1 or TRBD2 (5 bases each). V dropped 7 bases and J dropped 5 bases, with 21 bases sitting between them. The germline CDR1 and CDR2 sequences are DFQATT and SNEGSKA (reference sequence). CDR3 length equals 15 residues. In DNA, the CDR3 is TGCAGTGTTGTACCGGGACCCCGAGTCCACAATGAGCAGTTCTTC. Its translation: CSVVPGPRVHNEQFF.

This clonotype came up many times. The chain combines TRBV12-3 or TRBV12-4 with TRBJ2-7, with TRBD2 matching over 14 bases. V was clipped by 5 bases and J by 7 bases; unmatched bases: 7. The CDR3 spans 15 residues. As DNA, the CDR3 is TGTGCCAGCAGTGTGACTAGCGGGAGGGCGGGGGAGCAGTACTTC. Its translation is CASSVTSGRAGEQYF.

This clonotype was detected many times. The rearrangement joins TRBV20-1 to TRBJ1-2; the match to TRBD1 covers 10 bases. This CDR3 comprises 14 residues. The V and J ends lost 5 bases and 4 bases, in that order; junction bases with no gene match: 7. Germline CDR1 DFQATT, CDR2 SNEGSKA (reference sequence). The CDR3 is CSAPGQGVAYGYTF. In DNA, the CDR3 is TGCAGTGCTCCAGGACAGGGGGTCGCCTATGGCTACACCTTC.

This clonotype was seen many times. This chain links TRBV4-2 with TRBJ1-5, with unresolved D. Germline CDR1 and CDR2: LGHNA and YNFKEQ. V was cut by 0 bases and J by 4 bases, with 13 bases left in between. The length of the CDR3 is 16 residues. The CDR3 protein is CASSQDLGGRNQPQHF. The CDR3 DNA reads TGTGCCAGCAGCCAAGATCTTGGAGGGCGAAATCAGCCCCAGCATTTT.

This clonotype was seen ten or more times. This chain uses TRBV20-1 with TRBJ1-1; D is unresolved. This CDR3 is 13 amino acids long. Germline values: CDR1 DFQATT, CDR2 SNEGSKA (reference sequence). V lost 0 bases and J 5 bases, leaving 10 bases between the germline ends. Here the CDR3 reads CSARDPGGTEAFF. The CDR3 nucleotides read TGCAGTGCTAGAGATCCGGGAGGTACTGAAGCTTTCTTT.

This clonotype was seen at least ten times. The V gene is TRBV15, the J gene TRBJ2-1; D is unresolved. Germline lookup yields CDR1 LNHNV and CDR2 YYDKDF (reference sequence). The V and J ends lost 0 bases and 6 bases respectively, with 12 bases between them. The length of the CDR3 is 15 residues. The CDR3 reads CATSRDGQPTNEQFF. The CDR3 DNA reads as TGTGCCACCAGCAGAGATGGCCAGCCAACCAATGAGCAGTTCTTC.

Ten or more counts support this clonotype. V usage is TRBV6-7 and J usage is TRBJ1-5; TRBD1 is a possible D gene (6 bases). TRBV6-7 counts as an open reading frame of uncertain function. The CDR3 length is 15 residues. The V gene lost 4 bases and the J gene lost 6 bases, with 16 bases spanning the gap. CDR3 protein: CASSSSGAWGQPQHF. CDR3 nucleotides: TGTGCCAGCAGTTCTTCAGGGGCCTGGGGTCAGCCCCAGCATTTT.

This chain uses TRBV4-3 with TRBJ2-7; a weak D match, TRBD1 (6 bases). CDR3 length equals 14 residues. The V and J ends lost 0 bases and 0 bases respectively, with 6 bases between them. Germline CDR1 LGHNA, CDR2 YSLEER. The chain's CDR3 is CASSQEDSSYEQYF. For the CDR3, the DNA is TGCGCCAGCAGCCAAGAGGACAGCTCCTACGAGCAGTACTTC.

In this sample, this clonotype turned up many times. This rearrangement joins TRBV6-2 or TRBV6-3 to TRBJ2-6; unclear D gene. This CDR3 contains 16 residues. Trimming took off 6 bases at V and 0 bases at J, with 12 bases between the two ends. Germline-derived CDR1 and CDR2 are MNHEY and SVGEGT. The CDR3 coding sequence is TGTGCCAGCAGGCTGACACGAAACTCTGGGGCCAACGTCCTGACTTTC. Its translation: CASRLTRNSGANVLTF.

The chain has TRBV7-9 and TRBJ2-5, with 11 bases aligning to TRBD1. Germline V gene lookup returns CDR1 SEHNR and CDR2 FQNEAQ (reference sequence). This CDR3 region has 15 residues. The J segment lost 5 bases and the V segment lost 2 bases, leaving 4 bases of the junction unmatched. CDR3 sequence reads: CASSLRTGGLETQYF. For the CDR3, the DNA is TGTGCCAGCAGCTTAAGGACAGGGGGCTTGGAGACCCAGTACTTC.

The sample holds many counts of this clonotype. V usage is TRBV29-1 and J usage is TRBJ2-7; no firm D call. Trimming took off 4 bases at V and 2 bases at J, with 6 bases between the two ends. The CDR3 totals 11 residues. The germline V gene encodes CDR1 SQVTM and CDR2 ANQGSEA. The CDR3 sequence is CSVGGTYEQYF. The CDR3 DNA sequence: TGCAGCGTTGGGGGTACCTACGAGCAGTACTTC.

In this sample, this clonotype turned up a few times. This chain joins TRBV9 and TRBJ1-1, with D possibly TRBD1 on 5 matching bases. Germline CDR1 reads SGDLS; CDR2 reads YYNGEE. The CDR3 covers 13 residues. Trimming removed 4 bases at V and 7 bases at J, with 14 bases between. The CDR3 bases are TGTGCCAGCAGCCCGGAGGGGAGGTTTGAAGCTTTCTTT. It yields the protein CASSPEGRFEAFF.

The chain is built from TRBV4-3 and TRBJ2-7, with D perhaps TRBD2 (6 bases). Germline CDR1 is LGHNA and CDR2 is YSLEER. Between the trimmed V and J ends, which lost 1 base and 3 bases, there was a span of 13 bases. The CDR3 runs to 15 residues. The CDR3 coding sequence is TGCGCCAGCAGCCAAGGGAGGGGCATTGGCTACGAGCAGTACTTC. Protein sequence: CASSQGRGIGYEQYF.